These 6 T cell receptor beta chains were all obtained from the same sample, sequenced in a study of blood T cell repertoires in COVID-19. Sequencing used immunoSEQ multiplex PCR; TCRdb keeps in-frame clones, though not all of them. Counted here are 7,000 to 10,000 clones, around 88% occurring once; the ten biggest clones make up more than 6.5%. Input material: peripheral blood. These receptors all come from a woman aged 45-59 years with active or convalescent COVID-19.

The rearrangement links TRBV30 to TRBJ2-1; 8 bases align to TRBD2. CDR3 length: 16 amino acids. The germline CDR1 and CDR2 sequences are GTSNPN and SVGIG (reference sequence). V dropped 0 bases and J dropped 7; count of bases not matched to a gene: 11. The CDR3 region has the DNA TGTGCCTGGAGTGTACTCAGGGCTAGCGGGCATAATGAGCAGTTCTTC. The encoded protein is CAWSVLRASGHNEQFF.

The J gene is TRBJ2-5, the V gene TRBV7-2; possible D gene TRBD1, 6 bases. Germline V gives CDR1 SGHTA, CDR2 FQGNSA. This CDR3 is 15 amino acids long. The ends were cut back, 2 bases at V and 5 bases at J, with 15 bases in the middle. The CDR3 region is CASSLLGARSETQYF. Here the CDR3 DNA reads TGTGCCAGCAGCTTACTGGGGGCGAGATCGGAGACCCAGTACTTC.

The J gene is TRBJ1-5, the V gene TRBV19, with 11 bases that match TRBD1. Losses at the gene ends were 3 bases for V and 4 bases for J; bases not matched to a gene: 8. Germline loops: CDR1 LNHDA, CDR2 SQIVND (reference sequence). This CDR3 is built from 17 residues. CDR3 amino acids: CASSMRRGDRGNQPQHF. CDR3 nucleotide sequence: TGTGCCAGTAGTATGAGAAGAGGGGACAGGGGGAATCAGCCCCAGCATTTT.

This chain connects TRBV7-9 to TRBJ2-2, with unresolved D. The germline gives CDR1 SEHNR, CDR2 FQNEAQ (reference sequence). This CDR3 contains 13 residues. V was trimmed by 5 bases and J by 5 bases, leaving 9 bases between them. The CDR3 protein is CASSLSLTGELFF. The CDR3 DNA reads as TGTGCCAGCAGCCTATCTCTAACCGGGGAGCTGTTTTTT.

The J gene is TRBJ2-7, the V gene TRBV7-9; the match to TRBD1 covers 9 bases. The CDR3 runs 13 residues. From germline, CDR1 is SEHNR and CDR2 FQNEAQ (reference sequence). V was clipped by 6 bases and J by 3 bases; unmatched bases: 3. The CDR3 loop reads CASRPDRGYEQYF. As DNA, the CDR3 is TGTGCCAGCAGACCGGACAGGGGCTACGAGCAGTACTTC.

The genes are TRBV7-9 and TRBJ2-1, with 8 nucleotides matching TRBD2. The J segment lost 2 bases and the V segment lost 3 bases, leaving 3 bases of the junction unmatched. Germline V gene data show CDR1 as SEHNR and CDR2 as FQNEAQ (reference sequence). CDR3 length: 15 amino acids. This chain's CDR3 is CASSFRAGAYNEQFF. The CDR3 bases are TGTGCCAGCAGCTTCAGAGCGGGAGCCTACAATGAGCAGTTCTTC.